The rows below give T cell receptor beta chains drawn from one sample of a study of cytomegalovirus exposure and HLA in healthy donors. Generated by immunoSEQ multiplex PCR, the TCRdb table keeps only in-frame clones and is missing some. The sample shows some 210,000 clones, 87% of them seen only once. The specimen sequenced was PBMCs. The receptors shown here come from a man aged 30 to 39 in good health and CMV-seronegative. The CDR3 runs from the conserved cysteine through the conserved F or W. The D gene is left open where the match is weak. Clone sizes are given selectively: once, few, many, or a class where the clone is expanded.

v_call: TRBV6-5
clone_size: NA
j_call: TRBJ2-7
d_call: NA
cdr3_aa: CASSLGRLSYEQYF
cdr3_nt: TGTGCCAGCAGTCTGGGGCGCTTATCCTACGAGCAGTACTTC

v_call: TRBV7-2
clone_size: NA
j_call: TRBJ1-1
d_call: TRBD1
cdr3_aa: CASSSDRVRTEAFF
cdr3_nt: TGTGCCAGCAGCTCCGACAGGGTAAGAACTGAAGCTTTCTTT

v_call: TRBV19
clone_size: few
j_call: TRBJ1-1
d_call: NA
cdr3_aa: CASSILGSEAFF
cdr3_nt: TGTGCCAGTAGTATACTCGGTAGTGAAGCTTTCTTT

v_call: TRBV7-7
clone_size: NA
j_call: TRBJ2-1
d_call: TRBD2
cdr3_aa: CASSPSGNPAGSEQFF
cdr3_nt: TGTGCTAGCAGCCCAAGCGGGAACCCCGCGGGGAGTGAGCAGTTCTTC

v_call: TRBV30
clone_size: NA
j_call: TRBJ1-5
d_call: NA
cdr3_aa: CAWSPRVGNQPQHF
cdr3_nt: TGTGCCTGGAGTCCCAGGGTAGGGAATCAGCCCCAGCATTTT

v_call: TRBV13
clone_size: NA
j_call: TRBJ1-2
d_call: NA
cdr3_aa: CASSIPGLNYGYTF
cdr3_nt: TGTGCCAGCAGCATCCCAGGGCTTAACTATGGCTACACCTTC

v_call: TRBV6-1
clone_size: NA
j_call: TRBJ2-1
d_call: NA
cdr3_aa: CASSEDTRYNEQFF
cdr3_nt: TGTGCCAGCAGTGAGGACACCCGCTACAATGAGCAGTTCTTC

v_call: TRBV7-2
clone_size: NA
j_call: TRBJ2-1
d_call: NA
cdr3_aa: CASSREGGTGHNEQFF
cdr3_nt: TGTGCCAGCAGCCGGGAGGGAGGGACAGGGCACAATGAGCAGTTCTTC

v_call: TRBV6-5
clone_size: few
j_call: TRBJ1-2
d_call: NA
cdr3_aa: CASKKGVNYGYTF
cdr3_nt: TGTGCCAGCAAGAAGGGGGTTAACTATGGCTACACCTTC

v_call: TRBV27
clone_size: NA
j_call: TRBJ2-7
d_call: NA
cdr3_aa: CASSLSPTYEQYF
cdr3_nt: TGCGCCAGCAGTTTGAGTCCCACCTACGAGCAGTACTTC

v_call: TRBV6-6
clone_size: NA
j_call: TRBJ1-2
d_call: TRBD1
cdr3_aa: CASSYSGTAVWGYTF
cdr3_nt: TGTGCCAGCAGTTACTCCGGGACAGCGGTCTGGGGCTACACCTTC

v_call: TRBV6-6
clone_size: NA
j_call: TRBJ2-2
d_call: TRBD2
cdr3_aa: CASSLGLAGDTGELFF
cdr3_nt: TGTGCCAGCAGTCTCGGACTAGCGGGAGATACCGGGGAGCTGTTTTTT

v_call: TRBV6-6
clone_size: NA
j_call: TRBJ1-1
d_call: TRBD1
cdr3_aa: CASSQQGATEAFF
cdr3_nt: TGTGCCAGCAGTCAACAGGGGGCCACTGAAGCTTTCTTT

v_call: TRBV11-2
clone_size: once
j_call: TRBJ1-1
d_call: TRBD1
cdr3_aa: CASSLEDRAYTEAFF
cdr3_nt: TGTGCCAGCAGCTTAGAAGACAGGGCGTACACTGAAGCTTTCTTT

v_call: TRBV7-9
clone_size: NA
j_call: TRBJ2-2
d_call: NA
cdr3_aa: CASSRTSNTGELFF
cdr3_nt: TGTGCCAGCAGCCGTACAAGTAACACCGGGGAGCTGTTTTTT

v_call: TRBV7-9
clone_size: NA
j_call: TRBJ2-1
d_call: NA
cdr3_aa: CASSPNPGGNNEQFF
cdr3_nt: TGTGCCAGCAGCCCCAATCCCGGGGGAAACAATGAGCAGTTCTTC

v_call: TRBV28
clone_size: NA
j_call: TRBJ1-2
d_call: NA
cdr3_aa: CASSLTRGYGYTF
cdr3_nt: TGTGCCAGCAGTTTAACCCGGGGCTATGGCTACACCTTC

v_call: TRBV9
clone_size: NA
j_call: TRBJ2-3
d_call: TRBD1
cdr3_aa: CASSRDRAEDTQYF
cdr3_nt: TGTGCCAGCAGCCGTGACAGGGCTGAAGATACGCAGTATTTT

v_call: TRBV6-1
clone_size: NA
j_call: TRBJ1-1
d_call: TRBD1
cdr3_aa: CASSGTGVAVITEAFF
cdr3_nt: TGTGCCAGCAGTGGGACAGGGGTAGCGGTGATCACTGAAGCTTTCTTT

v_call: TRBV5-5
clone_size: once
j_call: TRBJ2-2
d_call: TRBD2
cdr3_aa: CASSRTGTSGGALNTGELFF
cdr3_nt: TGTGCCAGCAGCAGAACCGGGACTAGCGGGGGGGCTCTGAACACCGGGGAGCTGTTTTTT

v_call: TRBV29-1
clone_size: NA
j_call: TRBJ2-7
d_call: TRBD1
cdr3_aa: CSVEGQGDYEQYF
cdr3_nt: TGCAGCGTTGAGGGACAGGGGGACTACGAGCAGTACTTC

v_call: TRBV19
clone_size: NA
j_call: TRBJ1-3
d_call: NA
cdr3_aa: CASSMWVSASSGNTIYF
cdr3_nt: TGTGCCAGTAGTATGTGGGTGTCGGCTAGCTCTGGAAACACCATATATTTT

v_call: TRBV7-9
clone_size: NA
j_call: TRBJ2-5
d_call: NA
cdr3_aa: CASSSPGLLGETQYF
cdr3_nt: TGTGCCAGCAGCTCCCCAGGACTATTAGGAGAGACCCAGTACTTC

v_call: TRBV28
clone_size: NA
j_call: TRBJ1-1
d_call: NA
cdr3_aa: CASSSPSIGSNTEAFF
cdr3_nt: TGTGCCAGCAGTTCCCCCTCGATTGGGAGCAACACTGAAGCTTTCTTT

v_call: TRBV5-4
clone_size: NA
j_call: TRBJ2-2
d_call: NA
cdr3_aa: CASSLGLTGAQNTGELFF
cdr3_nt: TGTGCCAGCAGCTTGGGACTAACGGGAGCTCAGAACACCGGGGAGCTGTTTTTT

v_call: TRBV6-1
clone_size: NA
j_call: TRBJ2-1
d_call: NA
cdr3_aa: CASSGPGSTSYNEQFF
cdr3_nt: TGTGCCAGCAGTGGACCGGGATCTACTTCCTACAATGAGCAGTTCTTC

v_call: TRBV7-9
clone_size: NA
j_call: TRBJ1-1
d_call: NA
cdr3_aa: CASSSHVNTEAFF
cdr3_nt: TGTGCCAGCAGCTCACACGTAAACACTGAAGCTTTCTTT

v_call: TRBV19
clone_size: NA
j_call: TRBJ1-4
d_call: NA
cdr3_aa: CASSTLTAQSGPNEKLFF
cdr3_nt: TGTGCCAGTAGCACTTTGACAGCGCAATCGGGCCCGAATGAAAAACTGTTTTTT

v_call: TRBV7-2
clone_size: NA
j_call: TRBJ2-7
d_call: NA
cdr3_aa: CASSSGTKGHEQYF
cdr3_nt: TGTGCCAGCAGTTCCGGGACAAAAGGACACGAGCAGTACTTC